This T cell receptor beta chain was found in a study of control samples from healthy donors and cancer patients. Some clones are missing from TCRdb's copy, which holds only in-frame ones; the method was immunoSEQ multiplex PCR. Here the sample spans 120,000 or so clones, 91% being singletons. Sequencing input: blood. This TCR derives from a man in his late teens or twenties in good health.

In nucleotides, the CDR3 is TGTGCCAGCAGCCCGGGCGGGGGATCCCACGAGCAGTACTTC. Its translation is CASSPGGGSHEQYF. V and J are TRBV7-9 and TRBJ2-7, with TRBD2 identical over 7 bases. From germline, CDR1 is SEHNR and CDR2 FQNEAQ (reference sequence). CDR3 size: 14 residues. V dropped 5 bases and J dropped 5; count of bases not matched to a gene: 9.